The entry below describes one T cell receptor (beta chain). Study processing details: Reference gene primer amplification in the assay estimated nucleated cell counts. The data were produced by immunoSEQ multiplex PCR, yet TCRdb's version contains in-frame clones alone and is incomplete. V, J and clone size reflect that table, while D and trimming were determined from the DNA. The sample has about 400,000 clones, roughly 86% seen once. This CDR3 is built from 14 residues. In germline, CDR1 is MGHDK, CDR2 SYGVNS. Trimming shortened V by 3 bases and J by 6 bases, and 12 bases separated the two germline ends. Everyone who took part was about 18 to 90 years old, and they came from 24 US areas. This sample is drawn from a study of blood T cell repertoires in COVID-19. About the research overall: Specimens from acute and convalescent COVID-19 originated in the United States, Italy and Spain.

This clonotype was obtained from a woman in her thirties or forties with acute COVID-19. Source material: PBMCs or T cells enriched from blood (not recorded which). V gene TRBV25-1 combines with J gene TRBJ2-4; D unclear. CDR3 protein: CASSDKRSLNIQYF. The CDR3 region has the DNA TGTGCCAGCAGTGATAAGCGAAGCCTAAACATTCAGTACTTC.